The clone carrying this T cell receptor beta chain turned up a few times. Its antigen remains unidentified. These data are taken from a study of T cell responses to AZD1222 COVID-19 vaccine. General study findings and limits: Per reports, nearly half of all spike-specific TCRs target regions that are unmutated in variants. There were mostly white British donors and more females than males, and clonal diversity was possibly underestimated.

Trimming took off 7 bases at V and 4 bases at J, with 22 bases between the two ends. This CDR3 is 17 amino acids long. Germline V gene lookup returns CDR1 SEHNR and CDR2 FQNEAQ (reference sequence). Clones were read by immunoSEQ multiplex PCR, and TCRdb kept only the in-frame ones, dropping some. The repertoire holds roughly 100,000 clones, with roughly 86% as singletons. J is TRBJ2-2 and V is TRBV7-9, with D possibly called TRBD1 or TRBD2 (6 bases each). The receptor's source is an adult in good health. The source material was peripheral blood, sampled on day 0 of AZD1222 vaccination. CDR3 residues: CASIIGGGTGPTGELFF. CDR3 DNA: TGTGCCAGCATCATCGGGGGAGGAACAGGGCCCACCGGGGAGCTGTTTTTT.